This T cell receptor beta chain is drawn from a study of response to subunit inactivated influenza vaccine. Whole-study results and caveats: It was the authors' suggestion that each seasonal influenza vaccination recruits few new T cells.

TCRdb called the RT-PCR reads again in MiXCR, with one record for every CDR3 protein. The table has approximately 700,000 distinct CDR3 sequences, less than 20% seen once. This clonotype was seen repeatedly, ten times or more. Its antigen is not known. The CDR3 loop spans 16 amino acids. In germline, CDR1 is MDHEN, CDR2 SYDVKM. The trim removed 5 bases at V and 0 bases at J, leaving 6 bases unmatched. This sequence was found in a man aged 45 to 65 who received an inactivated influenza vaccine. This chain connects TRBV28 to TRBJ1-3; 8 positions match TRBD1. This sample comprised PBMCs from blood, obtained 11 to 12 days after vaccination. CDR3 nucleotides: TGTGCCAGCAGTACCCGGACAGGGCGCTCTGGAAACACCATATATTTT. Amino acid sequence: CASSTRTGRSGNTIYF.